This record concerns one T cell receptor (beta chain) sequence. Its specificity is not known. The data derive from a study of T cells in localized non-small cell lung cancer. Points from the study as a whole: Analysis by sequencing included only one tumor region, so heterogeneity remains possible. In adjacent lung appeared a median approximately 57 of the top 100 tumor clones. Uninvolved adjacent lung, not tumor, had the highest T cell clonality.

The table came from immunoSEQ multiplex PCR; TCRdb's copy has only in-frame clones and leaves some out. This sample has fewer than 25,000 clones, with over 85% found just once. Germline V lookup: CDR1 MNHEY, CDR2 SMNVEV (reference sequence). V was shortened by 8 bases and J by 7 bases, with 17 bases between the two germline ends. There are 14 residues in the CDR3. The TCR originated in a male donor at least 60 years old with stage I squamous cell lung carcinoma. The source material was peripheral blood, sampled before any cancer treatment. This rearrangement joins TRBV27 to TRBJ1-4, with no clear D. CDR3 DNA sequence: TGTGCCAGCGGTAGTCCCAGGAACAGTGAAAAACTGTTTTTT. This translates into CASGSPRNSEKLFF. Drawing the rest from reference TRBV27 and TRBJ1-4, the complete variable domain is EAQVTQNPRYLITVTGKKLTVTCSQNMNHEYMSWYRQDPGLGLRQIYYSMNVEVTDKGDVPEGYKVSRKEKRNFPLILESPSPNQTSLYFCASGSPRNSEKLFFGSGTQLSVL.